This T cell receptor (beta chain) was recovered during a study of OX40 agonist ivuxolimab in advanced cancers. Study results and limitations: Those patients achieving a partial response at 0.1-3.0 mg/kg showed among the lowest clonal expansion.

Germline assignment: CDR1 SGHTA and CDR2 FQGNSA. The CDR3 contains 16 residues. With 1 base removed from V and 3 bases from J, the gap between germline ends came to 15 bases. This clone showed up just a few times. What it binds is not known. Patients were ineligible given autoimmune disease history or systemic immunosuppression. Profiling relied on immunoSEQ multiplex PCR, and the TCRdb table lists in-frame clones only, not all of them. This table holds tens of thousands of clones, around 80% found once. The chain uses TRBV7-2 and TRBJ1-2; D uncertain. The sequencing used CD4+ or CD8+ T cells sorted from blood, collected in a trial of the OX40 agonist ivuxolimab. The sequence was collected from an adult with an advanced solid tumor such as melanoma, head and neck, liver or kidney cancer. This CDR3 reads CASSLGYGRKHYGYTF. The CDR3 nucleotides read TGTGCCAGCAGCTTAGGATATGGCAGGAAGCACTATGGCTACACCTTC.